A single sample gave rise to the 29 T cell receptor beta chains below, sequenced in a study of CD8 T cells in ankylosing spondylitis. Regarding the study as a whole: For ankylosing spondylitis blood, a TCR beta motif of fewer than 10 highly homologous variants appeared characteristic.

These TCRs' antigens remain unknown. From the 5' RACE reads, TCRdb called clonotypes with MiXCR, one entry per CDR3 protein. The repertoire has hundreds of thousands of distinct CDR3 sequences, over 9.5% of them found once; the top ten carry approximately 0.5%. Sequenced sample: blood, either unsorted or a sorted T cell fraction (not recorded which). The receptor set was obtained from a male donor with ankylosing spondylitis.

In this sample, this clonotype turned up many times. The rearrangement uses TRBV20-1 and TRBJ1-2; 10 bases line up with TRBD1. Germline V gene data show CDR1 as DFQATT and CDR2 as SNEGSKA (reference sequence). The J segment lost 4 bases and the V segment lost 3 bases, leaving 5 bases of the junction unmatched. This CDR3 region has 14 residues. This CDR3 reads CSASGTGAGYGYTF. DNA of the CDR3: TGCAGTGCTAGCGGGACAGGGGCGGGCTATGGCTACACCTTC.

This sequence joins TRBV4-2 and TRBJ2-1, with no clear D. V was trimmed by 1 base and J by 0 bases, leaving 7 bases between them. Germline loops: CDR1 LGHNA, CDR2 YNFKEQ. The CDR3 is 15 amino acids. The CDR3 is CASSQASVSYNEQFF. CDR3 coding DNA: TGTGCCAGCAGCCAAGCGAGCGTCTCCTACAATGAGCAGTTCTTC.

The rearrangement uses TRBV27 and TRBJ2-7; 11 bases agree with TRBD2. Per germline, CDR1 MNHEY and CDR2 SMNVEV (reference sequence). The length of the CDR3 is 15 residues. The V gene end was trimmed by 6 bases and the J gene end by 9 bases; junction bases not matched to a gene: 13. CDR3 in amino acids: CASSLGLAAITSQYF. As DNA, the CDR3 is TGTGCCAGCAGCCTGGGACTAGCGGCGATAACTTCGCAGTACTTC.

This clonotype was recorded a few times. The rearrangement joins TRBV12-3 or TRBV12-4 to TRBJ2-4; D is unclear. There are 16 residues in the CDR3. Trimming removed 1 base at V and 0 bases at J, with 10 bases between. The CDR3 here is CASSLGPGLAKNIQYF. In DNA form, the CDR3 reads TGTGCCAGCAGTTTAGGCCCGGGTTTAGCCAAAAACATTCAGTACTTC.

This clonotype was seen only a few times. This chain uses TRBV10-3 with TRBJ2-7, with D maybe TRBD2 (5 bases). V was pared by 0 bases and J by 9 bases, with 18 bases between. Germline loops: CDR1 ENHRY, CDR2 SYGVKD. CDR3 length: 15 residues. The CDR3 is CAISESRAKSRGQYF. The CDR3 DNA follows: TGTGCCATCAGTGAGTCGCGCGCGAAGAGTCGGGGGCAGTACTTC.

This clonotype was observed a few times. The gene calls are TRBV5-1 and TRBJ1-1; D possibly corresponds to TRBD1 (6 bases). The CDR3 is 16 amino acids. Germline V CDR1 and CDR2: SGHRS, YFSETQ. V lost 0 bases and J lost 0, with 12 bases in between. CDR3 coding DNA: TGCGCCAGCAGCTTGGAAGGACAGAACATGAACACTGAAGCTTTCTTT. As protein: CASSLEGQNMNTEAFF.

The gene calls are TRBV29-1 and TRBJ2-5; D call uncertain. Germline V gene lookup returns CDR1 SQVTM and CDR2 ANQGSEA. V was shortened by 4 bases and J by 1 base, with 10 bases between the two germline ends. CDR3 length equals 13 residues. Here the CDR3 DNA reads TGCAGCGTTGGGACGGTCGTCCAAGAGACCCAGTACTTC. Translated: CSVGTVVQETQYF.

This clonotype was seen a handful of times. The chain recombines TRBV10-3 with TRBJ2-7; 9 bases match TRBD2. Trimming at V came to 0 bases and at J to 0 bases, leaving 0 bases not matched to a gene. Germline lookup yields CDR1 ENHRY and CDR2 SYGVKD. The CDR3 extends over 15 amino acids. Here the CDR3 DNA reads TGTGCCATCAGTGAGTCTAGCGGGAGCTCCTACGAGCAGTACTTC. It encodes CAISESSGSSYEQYF.

Many counts were recorded for this clonotype. CDR3 in amino acids: CASSLGDRESETQYF. Here the CDR3 DNA reads TGTGCCAGCAGCTTAGGCGACAGGGAGTCAGAGACCCAGTACTTC. J is TRBJ2-5 and V is TRBV7-9; 7 bases match TRBD1. The CDR3 runs to 15 residues. Trimming at V came to 1 base and at J to 4 bases, leaving 6 bases not matched to a gene. Germline CDR1 reads SEHNR; CDR2 reads FQNEAQ (reference sequence).

This clonotype was detected only a few times. CDR3 in amino acids: CASSDPGRRGGYGYTF. For the CDR3, the DNA is TGTGCCAGCAGCGACCCCGGAAGGAGGGGTGGTTATGGCTACACCTTC. The chain links TRBV7-2 to TRBJ1-2; TRBD1 is a possible D gene (5 bases). Germline CDR1 is SGHTA and CDR2 is FQGNSA. V gave up 5 bases and J gave up 5 bases, with 21 bases separating them. The CDR3 contains 16 residues.

This chain uses TRBV15 with TRBJ2-5, with 13 bases identical to TRBD2. Trimming cost V 11 bases and J 5 bases; bases outside gene matches: 5. This CDR3 contains 13 residues. In germline, CDR1 is LNHNV, CDR2 YYDKDF (reference sequence). CDR3 nucleotide sequence: TGTGCCTCGGGACTAGCGGGGATCGAGACCCAGTACTTC. Amino acid sequence: CASGLAGIETQYF.

This clonotype was picked up many times. V gene TRBV29-1 combines with J gene TRBJ2-7; 7 bases match TRBD1. The CDR3 is 14 residues long. Losses at the gene ends were 5 bases for V and 7 bases for J; bases not matched to a gene: 14. Germline V gene sequence: CDR1 SQVTM, CDR2 ANQGSEA. CDR3 region: CSVTGQARPREQYF. The DNA for the CDR3 is TGCAGCGTTACCGGACAGGCCCGACCTAGAGAGCAGTACTTC.

The rearrangement joins TRBV29-1 to TRBJ2-1; D perhaps matches TRBD2 (5 bases). Trimming stripped 3 bases from V and 6 bases from J, with 12 bases between. Per the germline V gene, CDR1 is SQVTM and CDR2 is ANQGSEA. The CDR3 is made up of 13 amino acids. The CDR3 coding sequence is TGCAGCGTTGATTTTGGAGGTCCCAATGAGCAGTTCTTC. This sequence encodes CSVDFGGPNEQFF.

In the case of this clonotype: A much larger clone is a single base away; this may be a read error. This rearrangement joins TRBV29-1 to TRBJ2-7; D is perhaps TRBD1 (5 bases). From germline, CDR1 is SQVTM and CDR2 ANQGSEA. Trimming left V 3 bases short and J 5 bases short, with 14 bases between. There are 13 residues in the CDR3. CDR3 DNA sequence: TGCAGCGTTGAGGGGCTTACCCGGGACGAGCAGTACTTC. Protein product: CSVEGLTRDEQYF.

The CDR3 DNA sequence: TGTGCCAGCAGCTTTGGGGGGACCGACAGTTATAATTCACCCCTCCACTTT. It codes for CASSFGGTDSYNSPLHF. The chain combines TRBV7-9 with TRBJ1-6; tentative D call: TRBD1 (5 bases). The CDR3 has 17 residues. In germline, CDR1 is SEHNR, CDR2 FQNEAQ (reference sequence). V was trimmed by 3 bases and J by 4 bases, leaving 16 bases between them.

The rearrangement joins TRBV7-2 to TRBJ2-3; TRBD1 aligns across 7 bases. Losses at the gene ends were 6 bases for V and 6 bases for J; bases not matched to a gene: 9. Germline V CDR1 and CDR2: SGHTA, FQGNSA. The CDR3 totals 14 residues. The CDR3 reads CASSTWTGGDTQYF. The CDR3 DNA follows: TGTGCCAGCAGTACCTGGACAGGTGGCGATACGCAGTATTTT.

This clonotype was detected many times. The rearrangement links TRBV18 to TRBJ1-5; 10 bases line up with TRBD1. V trimming: 3 bases; J trimming: 5 bases; junction bases outside the gene matches: 1. This CDR3 contains 14 residues. Germline CDR1 and CDR2: KGHSH and LQKENI. The CDR3 DNA follows: TGTGCCAGCTCACCGACAGGGGGCTATCAGCCCCAGCATTTT. It codes for CASSPTGGYQPQHF.

The gene calls are TRBV10-3 and TRBJ2-6; TRBD1 agrees at 9 bases. The ends lost 6 bases at V and 0 bases at J; junction bases unmatched: 6. CDR3 length: 17 amino acids. Germline V gene sequence: CDR1 ENHRY, CDR2 SYGVKD. In DNA, the CDR3 is TGTGCCATCAGACCGGGACAGGGCAGCTCTGGGGCCAACGTCCTGACTTTC. Protein sequence: CAIRPGQGSSGANVLTF.

This clonotype has a count of ten or more. The chain has TRBV29-1 and TRBJ2-1; the match to TRBD1 covers 7 bases. The V gene's germline CDR1 is SQVTM and CDR2 ANQGSEA. The CDR3 has 13 amino acids. This chain's CDR3 is CTGVGDSYNEQFF. The CDR3 DNA is TGCACCGGGGTGGGGGACAGCTACAATGAGCAGTTCTTC.

This clonotype was counted between two and nine times. This rearrangement joins TRBV20-1 to TRBJ1-5; the D is unclear. The CDR3 length is 12 residues. Trimming took off 4 bases at V and 3 bases at J, with 7 bases between the two ends. CDR1 and CDR2 from the germline V gene are DFQATT and SNEGSKA (reference sequence). As DNA, the CDR3 is TGCAGTGCTACTATTAACAATCAGCCCCAGCATTTT. Translating it yields CSATINNQPQHF.

Many counts were recorded for this clonotype. The chain employs TRBV29-1 and TRBJ1-1; D gene uncertain. Between the trimmed V and J ends, which lost 0 bases and 5 bases, there was a span of 10 bases. CDR1 and CDR2 from the germline V gene are SQVTM and ANQGSEA. The CDR3 covers 13 residues. The CDR3 loop reads CSVEDRRETEAFF. CDR3 DNA sequence: TGCAGCGTTGAAGATCGAAGGGAAACTGAAGCTTTCTTT.

The rearrangement joins TRBV7-2 to TRBJ2-3; TRBD2 matches at 8 bases. This CDR3 contains 14 residues. Germline V gives CDR1 SGHTA, CDR2 FQGNSA. J was trimmed by 5 bases and V by 7 bases; bases with no gene match: 8. CDR3: CASTLAGGEDTQYF. In nucleotides, the CDR3 is TGTGCCAGCACGCTAGCCGGGGGGGAAGATACGCAGTATTTT.

This clonotype occurred a few times. The rearrangement joins TRBV20-1 to TRBJ2-1; 9 positions agree with TRBD2. This CDR3 has 15 residues. Germline CDR1 is DFQATT and CDR2 is SNEGSKA (reference sequence). The J segment lost 9 bases and the V segment lost 3 bases, leaving 12 bases of the junction unmatched. CDR3 in amino acids: CSARWGREGKFEQFF. CDR3 bases: TGCAGTGCTAGGTGGGGGCGGGAGGGTAAATTTGAGCAGTTCTTC.

This chain joins TRBV9 and TRBJ2-1, with 7 bases identical to TRBD2. V was pared by 3 bases and J by 4 bases, with 7 bases of the junction left unmatched. This CDR3 has 15 residues. The germline V gene has CDR1 SGDLS and CDR2 YYNGEE. For the CDR3, the DNA is TGTGCCAGCAGCGGGGGGAGCGGGAAGTACAATGAGCAGTTCTTC. This sequence encodes CASSGGSGKYNEQFF.

The V gene is TRBV15, the J gene TRBJ1-1, with D unresolved. The CDR3 is made up of 15 amino acids. The germline V gene has CDR1 LNHNV and CDR2 YYDKDF (reference sequence). V lost 1 base, J lost 6 bases, and 15 bases lay in between. The CDR3 bases are TGTGCCACCAGCAGAGTGGGGTTTTTCGGTTCTGAAGCTTTCTTT. This translates into CATSRVGFFGSEAFF.

The chain has TRBV7-9 and TRBJ2-3; 7 bases agree with TRBD2. Germline CDR1 SEHNR, CDR2 FQNEAQ (reference sequence). The CDR3 is 15 amino acids. Trimming removed 5 bases from V and 3 bases from J; junction bases left unmatched: 8. CDR3 nucleotides: TGTGCCAGCAGCCCCTGGGGGGGAGGTACAGATACGCAGTATTTT. Protein sequence: CASSPWGGGTDTQYF. Drawing the rest from reference TRBV7-9 and TRBJ2-3, the complete variable domain is DTGVSQNPRHKITKRGQNVTFRCDPISEHNRLYWYRQTLGQGPEFLTYFQNEAQLEKSRLLSDRFSAERPKGSFSTLEIQRTEQGDSAMYLCASSPWGGGTDTQYFGPGTRLTVL.

The V and J genes are TRBV11-2 and TRBJ1-5; possibly TRBD1 for D (5 bases). The CDR3 length is 16 residues. CDR1 is SGHAT, CDR2 FQNNGV, per germline. The ends were cut back, 4 bases at V and 2 bases at J, with 15 bases in the middle. The CDR3 here is CASSWGGGRGNQPQHF. The CDR3 bases are TGTGCCAGCAGCTGGGGGGGGGGTAGGGGCAATCAGCCCCAGCATTTT.

This clonotype was seen more than once but under ten times. The genes are TRBV12-3 or TRBV12-4 and TRBJ1-2; D is possibly TRBD1 (5 bases). V shed 2 bases and J shed 7 bases, with 14 bases lying between them. This CDR3 is built from 14 residues. Here the CDR3 reads CASSLNRGLGGYTF. The DNA for the CDR3 is TGTGCCAGCAGTTTAAACCGGGGGTTGGGTGGCTACACCTTC.

J is TRBJ2-6 and V is TRBV7-2; D is unresolved. The CDR3 is made up of 15 amino acids. The V gene's germline CDR1 is SGHTA and CDR2 FQGNSA. V lost 3 bases, J lost 0 bases, and 6 bases lay in between. CDR3 DNA: TGTGCCAGCAGCTTCCATAGCTCTGGGGCCAACGTCCTGACTTTC. Translation gives CASSFHSSGANVLTF. The full variable domain, rest sourced from reference TRBV7-2 and TRBJ2-6, is GAGVSQSPSNKVTEKGKDVELRCDPISGHTALYWYRQSLGQGLEFLIYFQGNSAPDKSGLPSDRFSAERTGGSVSTLTIQRTQQEDSAVYLCASSFHSSGANVLTFGAGSRLTVL.